The clone carrying this T cell receptor (beta chain) was found many times. Antigen specificity is unknown. The record originates from a study of regulatory T cells in long-lasting Graves disease. In the study overall: Persistent Graves' disease meant over 5 years of antithyroid drugs with positive TSH receptor antibodies.

The V gene end was trimmed by 6 bases and the J gene end by 3 bases; junction bases not matched to a gene: 8. The CDR3 has 15 residues. Arm-PCR with iRepertoire HTBI primers amplified the CDR3 regions for these TCR beta libraries. TCRdb used MiXCR to reprocess the multiplex PCR reads, holding one entry per CDR3 protein. The sample yields some 450,000 distinct CDR3 sequences, about a quarter seen once. Study-wide points: Persistent Graves' disease cases displayed lower TCR diversity than newly diagnosed ones. Among samples with persistent disease, TRBV28, TRBJ1-2 and TRBJ2-5 were favored.

Time point here: persistent/refractory GD, antithyroid drugs over 5 years with positive TRAb. Construction of the TCR library relied on RNA isolated from PBMCs. Graves' disease diagnosis was established per American Thyroid Association guidelines. The chain links TRBV12-3 or TRBV12-4 to TRBJ2-7; 10 bases fit TRBD1. This clonotype was sampled from a female donor with Graves disease. Sample: peripheral blood mononuclear cells (PBMCs), taken when the disease was refractory, from a patient treated with antithyroid drugs. CDR3 amino acids: CASSIIGQGGYEQYF. The CDR3, as DNA: TGTGCCAGCAGCATAATAGGACAGGGGGGCTACGAGCAGTACTTC.